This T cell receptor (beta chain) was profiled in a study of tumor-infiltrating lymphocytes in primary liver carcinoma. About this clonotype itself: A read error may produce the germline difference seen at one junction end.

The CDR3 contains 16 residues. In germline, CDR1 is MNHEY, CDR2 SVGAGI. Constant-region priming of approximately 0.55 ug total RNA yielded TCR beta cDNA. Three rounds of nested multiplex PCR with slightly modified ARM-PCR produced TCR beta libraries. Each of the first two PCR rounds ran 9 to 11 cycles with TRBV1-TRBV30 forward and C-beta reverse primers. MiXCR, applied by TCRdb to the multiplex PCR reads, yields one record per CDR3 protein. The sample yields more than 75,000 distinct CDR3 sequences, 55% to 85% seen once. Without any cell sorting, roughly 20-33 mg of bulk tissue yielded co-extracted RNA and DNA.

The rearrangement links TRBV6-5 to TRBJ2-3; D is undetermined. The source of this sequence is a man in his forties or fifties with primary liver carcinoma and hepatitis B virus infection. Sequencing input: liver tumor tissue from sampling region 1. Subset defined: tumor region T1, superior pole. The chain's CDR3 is CASSYLYGSRTDTHYF. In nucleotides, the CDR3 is TGTGCTAGCAGTTACCTCTACGGCAGCCGTACAGATACGCACTATTTT.